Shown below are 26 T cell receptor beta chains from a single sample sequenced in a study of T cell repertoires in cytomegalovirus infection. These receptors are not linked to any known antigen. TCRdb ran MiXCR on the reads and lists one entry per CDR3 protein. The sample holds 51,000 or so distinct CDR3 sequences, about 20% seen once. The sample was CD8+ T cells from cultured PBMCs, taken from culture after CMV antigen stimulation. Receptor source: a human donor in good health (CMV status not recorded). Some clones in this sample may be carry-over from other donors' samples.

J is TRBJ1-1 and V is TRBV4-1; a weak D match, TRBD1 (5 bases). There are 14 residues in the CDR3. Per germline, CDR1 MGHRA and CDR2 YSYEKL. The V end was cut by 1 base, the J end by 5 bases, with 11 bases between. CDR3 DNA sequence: TGCGCCAGCAGCCAAGGCCAGGGTGGAACTGAAGCTTTCTTT. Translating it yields CASSQGQGGTEAFF.

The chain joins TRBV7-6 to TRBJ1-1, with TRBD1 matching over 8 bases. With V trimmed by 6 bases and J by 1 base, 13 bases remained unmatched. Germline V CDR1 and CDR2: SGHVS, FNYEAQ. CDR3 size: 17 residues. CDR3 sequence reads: CASRPRTGQGANTEAFF. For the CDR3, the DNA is TGTGCCAGCAGACCCCGGACAGGGCAAGGGGCGAACACTGAAGCTTTCTTT.

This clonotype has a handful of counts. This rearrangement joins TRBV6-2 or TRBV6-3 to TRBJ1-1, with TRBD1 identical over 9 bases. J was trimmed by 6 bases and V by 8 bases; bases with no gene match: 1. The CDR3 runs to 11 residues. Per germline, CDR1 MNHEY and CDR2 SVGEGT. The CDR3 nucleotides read TGTGCCAGCGGACAGGGGCCTGAAGCTTTCTTT. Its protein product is CASGQGPEAFF.

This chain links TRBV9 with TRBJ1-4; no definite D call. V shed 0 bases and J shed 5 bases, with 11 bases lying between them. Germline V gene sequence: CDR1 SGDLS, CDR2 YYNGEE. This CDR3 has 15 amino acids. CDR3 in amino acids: CASSVAGGGNEKLFF. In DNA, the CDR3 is TGTGCCAGCAGCGTAGCGGGAGGAGGGAATGAAAAACTGTTTTTT. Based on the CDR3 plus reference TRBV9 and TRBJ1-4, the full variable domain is DSGVTQTPKHLITATGQRVTLRCSPRSGDLSVYWYQQSLDQGLQFLIQYYNGEERAKGNILERFSAQQFPDLHSELNLSSLELGDSALYFCASSVAGGGNEKLFFGSGTQLSVL.

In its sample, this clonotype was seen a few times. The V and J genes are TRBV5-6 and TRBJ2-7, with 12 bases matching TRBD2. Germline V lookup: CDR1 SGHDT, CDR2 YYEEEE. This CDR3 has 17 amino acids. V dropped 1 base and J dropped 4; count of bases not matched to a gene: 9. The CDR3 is CASSLSLAGGPGYEQYF. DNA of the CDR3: TGTGCCAGCAGCTTGAGTCTAGCGGGGGGGCCGGGTTACGAGCAGTACTTC.

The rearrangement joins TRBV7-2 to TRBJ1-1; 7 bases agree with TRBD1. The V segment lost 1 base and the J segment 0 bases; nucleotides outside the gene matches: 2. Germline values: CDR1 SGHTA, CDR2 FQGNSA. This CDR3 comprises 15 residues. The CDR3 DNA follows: TGTGCCAGCAGCTTAGATCAGGGGGTGAACACTGAAGCTTTCTTT. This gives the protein CASSLDQGVNTEAFF.

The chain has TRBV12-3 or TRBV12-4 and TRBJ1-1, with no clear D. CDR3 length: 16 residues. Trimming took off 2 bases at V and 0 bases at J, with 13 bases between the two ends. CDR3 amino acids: CASSLSELYMNTEAFF. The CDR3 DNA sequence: TGTGCCAGCAGTTTATCCGAACTATACATGAACACTGAAGCTTTCTTT.

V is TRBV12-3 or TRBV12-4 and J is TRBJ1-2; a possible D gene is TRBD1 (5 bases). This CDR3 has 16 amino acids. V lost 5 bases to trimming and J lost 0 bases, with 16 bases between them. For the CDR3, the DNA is TGTGCCAGCAGTATTAATGGGGCGGTAGCTAACTATGGCTACACCTTC. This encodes CASSINGAVANYGYTF.

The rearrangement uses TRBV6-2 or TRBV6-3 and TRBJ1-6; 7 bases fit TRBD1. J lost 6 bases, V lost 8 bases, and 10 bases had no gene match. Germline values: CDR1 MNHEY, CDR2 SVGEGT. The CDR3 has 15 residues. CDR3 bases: TGTGCCAGCGGAGGACAGGTCGGGATTAATTCACCCCTCCACTTT. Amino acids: CASGGQVGINSPLHF.

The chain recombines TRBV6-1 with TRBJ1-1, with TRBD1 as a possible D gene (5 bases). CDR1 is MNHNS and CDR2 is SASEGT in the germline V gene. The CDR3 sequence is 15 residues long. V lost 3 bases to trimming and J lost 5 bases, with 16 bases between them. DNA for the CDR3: TGTGCCAGCAGTGAGAGACGGGGGTTCATGACTGAAGCTTTCTTT. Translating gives CASSERRGFMTEAFF.

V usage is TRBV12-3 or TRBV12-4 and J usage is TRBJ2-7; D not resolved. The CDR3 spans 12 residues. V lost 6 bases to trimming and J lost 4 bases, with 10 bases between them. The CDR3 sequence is CASSTISYEQYF. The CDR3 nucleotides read TGTGCCAGCAGCACTATAAGTTACGAGCAGTACTTC.

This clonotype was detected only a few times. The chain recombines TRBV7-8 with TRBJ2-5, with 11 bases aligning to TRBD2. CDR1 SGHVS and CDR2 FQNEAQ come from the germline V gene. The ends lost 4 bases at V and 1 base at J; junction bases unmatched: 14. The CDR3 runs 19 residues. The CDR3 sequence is CASSSPGLAVGRSQETQYF. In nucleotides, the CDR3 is TGTGCCAGCAGCTCGCCGGGACTAGCGGTAGGGAGGAGCCAAGAGACCCAGTACTTC.

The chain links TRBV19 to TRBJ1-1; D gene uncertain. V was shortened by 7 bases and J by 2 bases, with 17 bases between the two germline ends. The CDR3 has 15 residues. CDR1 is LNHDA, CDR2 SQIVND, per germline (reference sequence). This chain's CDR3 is CASKSRRETNTEAFF. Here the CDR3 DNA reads TGTGCCAGTAAGTCGAGGAGGGAGACTAACACTGAAGCTTTCTTT.

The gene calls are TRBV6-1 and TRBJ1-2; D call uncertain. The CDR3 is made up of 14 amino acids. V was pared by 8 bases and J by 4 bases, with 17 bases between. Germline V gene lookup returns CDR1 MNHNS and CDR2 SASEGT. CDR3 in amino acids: CASGDGSNIYGYTF. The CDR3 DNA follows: TGTGCCAGCGGAGACGGAAGTAATATCTATGGCTACACCTTC.

This CDR3 is CSARDPQGNYGYTF. The CDR3, as DNA: TGCAGTGCTAGAGATCCGCAGGGTAACTATGGCTACACCTTC. The chain carries TRBV20-1 and TRBJ1-2; D possibly corresponds to TRBD1 (5 bases). The CDR3 has 14 residues. The germline CDR1 and CDR2 sequences are DFQATT and SNEGSKA (reference sequence). The V and J ends lost 0 bases and 1 base respectively, with 9 bases between them.

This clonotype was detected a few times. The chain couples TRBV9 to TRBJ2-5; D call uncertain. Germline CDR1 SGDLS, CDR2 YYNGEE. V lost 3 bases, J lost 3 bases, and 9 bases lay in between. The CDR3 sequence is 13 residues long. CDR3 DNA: TGTGCCAGCAGCGGAGGATCGAAAGAGACCCAGTACTTC. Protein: CASSGGSKETQYF.

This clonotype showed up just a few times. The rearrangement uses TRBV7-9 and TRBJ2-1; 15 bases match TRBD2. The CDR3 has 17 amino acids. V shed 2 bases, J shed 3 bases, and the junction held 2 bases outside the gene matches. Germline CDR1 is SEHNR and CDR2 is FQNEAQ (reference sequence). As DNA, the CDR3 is TGTGCCAGCAGCTTACCGGGACTAGCGGGGGGCTACAATGAGCAGTTCTTC. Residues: CASSLPGLAGGYNEQFF.

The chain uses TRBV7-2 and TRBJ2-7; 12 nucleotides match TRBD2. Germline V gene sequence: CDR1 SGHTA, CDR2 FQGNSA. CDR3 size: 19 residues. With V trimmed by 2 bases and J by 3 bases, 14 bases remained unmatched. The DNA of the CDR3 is TGTGCCAGCAGCTTAACACTAGCGGGGGGCCCTCGAGACCTCTACGAGCAGTACTTC. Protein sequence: CASSLTLAGGPRDLYEQYF.

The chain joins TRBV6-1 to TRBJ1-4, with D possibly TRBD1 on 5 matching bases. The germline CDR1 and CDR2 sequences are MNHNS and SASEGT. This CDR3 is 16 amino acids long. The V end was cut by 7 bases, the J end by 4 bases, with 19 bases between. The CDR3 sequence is CASTSLATEYNEKLFF. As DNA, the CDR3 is TGTGCCAGCACCTCCCTAGCGACAGAATATAATGAAAAACTGTTTTTT.

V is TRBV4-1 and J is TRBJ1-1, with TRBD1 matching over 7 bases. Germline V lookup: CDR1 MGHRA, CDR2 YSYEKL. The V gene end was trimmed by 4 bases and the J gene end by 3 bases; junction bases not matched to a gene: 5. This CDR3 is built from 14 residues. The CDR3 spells CASSPTDRDTEAFF. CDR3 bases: TGCGCCAGCAGCCCGACCGACAGGGACACTGAAGCTTTCTTT.

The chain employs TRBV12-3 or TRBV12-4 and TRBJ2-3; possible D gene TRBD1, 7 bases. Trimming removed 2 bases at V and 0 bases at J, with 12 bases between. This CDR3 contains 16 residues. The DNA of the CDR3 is TGTGCCAGCAGTTTACAGGGGGGCCCGAGCACAGATACGCAGTATTTT. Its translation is CASSLQGGPSTDTQYF.

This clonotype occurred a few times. The chain's CDR3 is CASSVAGGPDTQYF. The CDR3 DNA is TGTGCCAGCAGTGTAGCGGGGGGGCCAGATACGCAGTATTTT. The rearrangement links TRBV6-4 to TRBJ2-3; 11 bases fit TRBD2. Germline V gene data show CDR1 as MRHNA and CDR2 as SNTAGT. The ends lost 4 bases at V and 4 bases at J; junction bases unmatched: 1. CDR3 length: 14 amino acids.

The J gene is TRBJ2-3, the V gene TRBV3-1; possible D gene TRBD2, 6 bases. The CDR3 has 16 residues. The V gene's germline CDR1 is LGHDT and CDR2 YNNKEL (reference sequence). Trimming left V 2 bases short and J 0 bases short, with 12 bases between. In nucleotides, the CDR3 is TGTGCCAGCAGCCAAAACCTAGCGTATAGCACAGATACGCAGTATTTT. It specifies CASSQNLAYSTDTQYF.

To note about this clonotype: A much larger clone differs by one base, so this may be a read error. The CDR3 here is CAGSEDRTGITYEQYF. DNA for the CDR3: TGTGCCGGCAGTGAAGACCGGACTGGGATAACCTACGAGCAGTACTTC. This chain joins TRBV6-1 and TRBJ2-7; tentative D call: TRBD2 (5 bases). From germline, CDR1 is MNHNS and CDR2 SASEGT. CDR3 length: 16 residues.

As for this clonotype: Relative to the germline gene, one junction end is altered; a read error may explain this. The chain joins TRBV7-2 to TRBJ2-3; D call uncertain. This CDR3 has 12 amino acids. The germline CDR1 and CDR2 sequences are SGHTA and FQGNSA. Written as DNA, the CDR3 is TGTGCCAGCATCGTTTCCTGGGCGGCTATGGATTTT. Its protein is CASIVSWAAMDF.

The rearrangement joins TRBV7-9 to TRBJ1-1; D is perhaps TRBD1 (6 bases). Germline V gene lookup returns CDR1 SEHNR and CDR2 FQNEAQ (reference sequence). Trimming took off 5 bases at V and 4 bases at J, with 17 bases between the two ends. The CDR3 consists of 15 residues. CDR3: CASSPGGARGTEAFF. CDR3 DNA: TGTGCCAGCAGCCCCGGGGGGGCGCGAGGCACTGAAGCTTTCTTT. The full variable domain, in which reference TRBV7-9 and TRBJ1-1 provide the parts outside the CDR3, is DTGVSQNPRHKITKRGQNVTFRCDPISEHNRLYWYRQTLGQGPEFLTYFQNEAQLEKSRLLSDRFSAERPKGSFSTLEIQRTEQGDSAMYLCASSPGGARGTEAFFGQGTRLTVV.